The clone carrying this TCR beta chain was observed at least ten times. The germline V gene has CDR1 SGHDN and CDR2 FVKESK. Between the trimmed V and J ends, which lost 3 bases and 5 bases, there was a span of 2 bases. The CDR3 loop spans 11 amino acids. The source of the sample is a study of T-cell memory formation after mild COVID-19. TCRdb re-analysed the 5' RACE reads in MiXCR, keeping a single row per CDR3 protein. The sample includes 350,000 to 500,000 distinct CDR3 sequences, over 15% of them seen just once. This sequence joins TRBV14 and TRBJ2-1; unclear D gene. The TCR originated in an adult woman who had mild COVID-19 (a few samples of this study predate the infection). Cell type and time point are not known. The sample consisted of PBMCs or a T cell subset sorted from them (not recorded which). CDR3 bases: TGTGCCAGCAGCCAGGACAATGAGCAGTTCTTC. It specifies CASSQDNEQFF. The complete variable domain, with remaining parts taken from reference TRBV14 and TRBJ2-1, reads EAGVTQFPSHSVIEKGQTVTLRCDPISGHDNLYWYRRVMGKEIKFLLHFVKESKQDESGMPNNRFLAERTGGTYSTLKVQPAELEDSGVYFCASSQDNEQFFGPGTRLTVL.